The source of this T cell receptor (beta chain) is a study of cytomegalovirus exposure and HLA in healthy donors. The CDR3 contains 14 residues. With 0 bases removed from V and 6 bases from J, the gap between germline ends came to 12 bases. Germline assignment: CDR1 LGHNA and CDR2 YSLEER. Sequenced by immunoSEQ multiplex PCR; TCRdb stores in-frame clones only, minus some. The sample yields around 250,000 clones, 85% to 90% seen once. This clone has a handful of counts. What it binds is not known. It was the approximately 120-subject validation cohort, separate from the roughly 700-subject first cohort, to which the donors belonged. Study conclusions and caveats: The study put 160 or so TCR beta chains on its list as cytomegalovirus-associated. In the approximately 130 validation repertoires, a later analysis found that first-cohort TCR clusters tended to co-occur. There were a few CMV-associated chains whose specificity for CMV antigens was confirmed in vitro.

The TCR originated in a woman under 30 in good health and CMV-seronegative. The genes are TRBV4-3 and TRBJ2-7; perhaps TRBD1 as D (5 bases). The sequenced sample consisted of PBMCs. Written as DNA, the CDR3 is TGCGCCAGCAGCCAAGACAGGGCCTTACGCGAGCAGTACTTC. Amino acids: CASSQDRALREQYF.